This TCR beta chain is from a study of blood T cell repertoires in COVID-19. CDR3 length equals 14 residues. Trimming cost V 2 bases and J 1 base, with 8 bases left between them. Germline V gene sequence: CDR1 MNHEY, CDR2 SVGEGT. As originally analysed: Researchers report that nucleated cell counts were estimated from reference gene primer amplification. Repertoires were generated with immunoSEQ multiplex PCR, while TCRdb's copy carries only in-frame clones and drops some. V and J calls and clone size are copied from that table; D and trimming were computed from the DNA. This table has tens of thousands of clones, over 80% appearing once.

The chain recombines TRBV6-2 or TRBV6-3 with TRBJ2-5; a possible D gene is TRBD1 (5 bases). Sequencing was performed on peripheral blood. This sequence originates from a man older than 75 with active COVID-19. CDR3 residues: CASSYLTGQETQYF. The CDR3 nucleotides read TGTGCCAGCAGTTACCTCACAGGCCAAGAGACCCAGTACTTC.